This note documents a single T cell receptor beta chain sequence. The antigen is not known. Repertoires were generated with immunoSEQ multiplex PCR, while TCRdb's copy carries only in-frame clones and drops some. The sample includes some 70,000 clones, around four fifths seen only once; the top ten take over 4.5%. The data were obtained in a study of PD-1 blockade in mismatch repair-deficient tumors. Study-wide results and limits: Tumor-resident clones, often absent from pretreatment blood, expanded after pembrolizumab and then contracted.

Looked up from germline, CDR1 is SEHNR and CDR2 is FQNEAQ (reference sequence). V was clipped by 4 bases and J by 4 bases, with 8 bases between them. CDR3 length: 13 amino acids. Every patient had mismatch repair deficiency by PCR or immunohistochemistry. The TCR-sequenced patients were three responders to pembrolizumab. Sequenced here: peripheral blood, sampled 2 weeks after starting pembrolizumab. The chain uses TRBV7-9 and TRBJ1-5; D is uncertain. The origin of this receptor is an adult with mismatch repair-deficient cancer. In nucleotides, the CDR3 is TGTGCCAGCAGCTCCATGTCTAATCAGCCCCAGCATTTT. Its translation is CASSSMSNQPQHF.